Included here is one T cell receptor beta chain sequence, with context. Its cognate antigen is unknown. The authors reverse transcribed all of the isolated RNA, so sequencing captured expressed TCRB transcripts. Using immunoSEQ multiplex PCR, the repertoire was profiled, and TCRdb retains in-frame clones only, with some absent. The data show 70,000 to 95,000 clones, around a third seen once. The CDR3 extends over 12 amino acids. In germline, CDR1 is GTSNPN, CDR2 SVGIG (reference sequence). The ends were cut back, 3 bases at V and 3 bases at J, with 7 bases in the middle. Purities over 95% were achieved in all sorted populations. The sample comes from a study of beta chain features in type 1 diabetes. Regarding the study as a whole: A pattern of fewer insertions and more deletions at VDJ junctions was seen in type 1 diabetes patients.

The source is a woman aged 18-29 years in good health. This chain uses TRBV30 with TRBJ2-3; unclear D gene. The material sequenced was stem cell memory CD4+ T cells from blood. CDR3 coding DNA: TGTGCCTGGAGACCACATACAGATACGCAGTATTTT. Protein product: CAWRPHTDTQYF.